This TCR beta chain was recovered during a study of vaccination effects on CD4 cells after COVID-19. Study information: Sampling occurred a median 72 days post second dose, range 14 to 241. Overall study findings and caveats: Marked contraction was observed in infection-induced and vaccine-induced clones late after vaccination.

V shed 5 bases and J 0 bases; nucleotides not matched to a gene: 10. There are 17 residues in the CDR3. The germline CDR1 and CDR2 sequences are MGHRA and YSYEKL. Generated by immunoSEQ multiplex PCR, the TCRdb table keeps only in-frame clones and is missing some. The top ten hold approximately 20% of the sample, which has 15,000 or so clones, about three quarters seen once. Under the ViraFEST assay, PBMC were stimulated with viral peptide pools so that antigen-specific CD4+ T cells expanded. Sequencing was performed afterwards. Following an approximately 10-day culture, CD4+ T cells were purified. Participants each got two BNT162b2 or mRNA-1273 vaccine doses. This clone was picked up a small number of times. The antigen is unknown.

The clonotype was recovered from a human donor who received a COVID-19 vaccine. This rearrangement joins TRBV4-1 to TRBJ1-5, with 7 nucleotides matching TRBD1. Sequenced material: CD4+ T cells from PBMCs cultured with HCoV-NL63 spike peptides, taken after COVID-19 vaccination. The chain's CDR3 is CASSEGTALNSNQPQHF. The CDR3 region has the DNA TGCGCCAGCAGCGAAGGGACAGCCCTAAATAGCAATCAGCCCCAGCATTTT.